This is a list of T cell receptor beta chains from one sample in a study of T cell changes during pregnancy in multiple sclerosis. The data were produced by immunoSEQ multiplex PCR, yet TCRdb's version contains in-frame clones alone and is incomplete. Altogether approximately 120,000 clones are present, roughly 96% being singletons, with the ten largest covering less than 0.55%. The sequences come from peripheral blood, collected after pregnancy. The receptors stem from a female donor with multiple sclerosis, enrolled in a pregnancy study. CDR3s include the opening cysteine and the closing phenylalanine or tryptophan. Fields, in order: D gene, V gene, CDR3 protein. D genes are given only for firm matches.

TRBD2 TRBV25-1 CASSESVPSGTQETQYF
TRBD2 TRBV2 CASSWTSPLDTQYF
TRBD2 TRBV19 CASNLAGGFGELFF
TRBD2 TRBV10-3 CAISESPGAGAGTYNEQFF
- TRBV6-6 CASSQGTEAFF
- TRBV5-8 CASSLQGSYEQYF
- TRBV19 CASAQGRSQPQHF
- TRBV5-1 CASSLATGRTDTQYF
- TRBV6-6 CASTSRSYEQYF
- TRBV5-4 CASSLVAGGANVLTF
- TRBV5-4 CASSLDAELGTEAFF
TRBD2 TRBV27 CASSLSMPSGSSYEQYF
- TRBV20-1 CSATPQETQYF
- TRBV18 CASSPPRETQYF